This TCR beta chain is drawn from a study of CD8 T cells in ankylosing spondylitis (dated by TCRdb to between 2016 and 2019). Notes on the research overall: The study set out to find disease-linked TCR variants by profiling T cell receptor beta repertoires in ankylosing spondylitis patients and healthy donors. The full study cohort comprised around 25 ankylosing spondylitis patients and some 110 healthy donors. Peripheral blood was sampled, and synovial fluid was additionally collected from ankylosing spondylitis patients. Overall study results and their limits: A CD8+ phenotype was shown by the disease-linked clones, which were found at relatively low frequencies in peripheral blood. Some motif variants were previously reported in synovial fluid and blood of reactive arthritis patients, suggesting common disease-initiation mechanisms. The disease-linked clones were reported to be significantly enriched in matched synovial fluid samples from ankylosing spondylitis patients. Blood from ankylosing spondylitis patients appeared to be characterized by a TCR beta motif made up of about 8 highly homologous amino acid variants.

Sequencing relied on an Illumina HiSeq 2500. TCR beta libraries were prepared by quantitative 5'-RACE with molecular barcodes. In the source study's methods: A new computational method, built on a probabilistic model of VDJ rearrangement, was used to identify disease-linked TCR variants. The public reads were quality trimmed at Q25 with fastp and then assembled into clones with MiXCR by TCRdb, keeping productive beta chains. Rows are unified per CDR3 protein, each entry keeping the most common DNA and genes. The V and J calls, along with clone size, are taken from TCRdb and not from the paper's own processing. This sample is represented by 250,000 to 350,000 distinct CDR3 sequences; approximately 20% of them were singletons. Of the sample, less than 9.5% is held by the ten largest clones. The trim is 7 bases for V and 0 bases for J, with a gap of 16 bases between the germline ends. Including the terminal cysteine and phenylalanine, the CDR3 comprises 16 residues. Of the read, only the CDR3 DNA is kept; its 48 bases are in frame from base 1.

About this clonotype itself: What antigen it recognizes has not been identified. The input lacks base qualities; no much larger clone sits a single base away.

The chain uses TRBV12-3 or TRBV12-4 and TRBJ1-3; possibly the D gene is TRBD1, per 5 matching bases. Sequenced sample: blood, either unsorted or a sorted T cell fraction (not recorded which). The TCR was taken from a male donor with ankylosing spondylitis or in good health (not recorded which). The sequenced DNA: TGTGCCAGCACCATGCACAGGTCCGGCTCTGGAAACACCATATATTTT. This sequence encodes CASTMHRSGSGNTIYF.